The entry below gives a single TCR beta chain sequence along with its context. The people who gave samples were healthy Caucasians from Russia, aged roughly 6 to 95. Every donor gave about 9 milliliters of peripheral blood. With each sample, at least 6 micrograms of total RNA were extracted. Through a sample-barcoded 5' primer and a J-beta primer mix, a second PCR was run for roughly 6 to 12 cycles. TCRdb independently ran MiXCR on the 5' RACE reads; one entry per CDR3 protein. The sample lists around 1.5 million distinct CDR3 sequences, approximately 32% seen once, with roughly 10% in the top ten. From germline, CDR1 is SEHNR and CDR2 FQNEAQ (reference sequence). This CDR3 has 16 residues. Between the trimmed V and J ends, which lost 0 bases and 8 bases, there was a span of 19 bases. The data stem from a study of blood T cells in healthy people across ages.

The specimen was blood. The sequence was obtained from a woman aged 25 to 39 in good health. The V and J genes are TRBV7-9 and TRBJ1-2; the D is unclear. The CDR3 is CASSLAWRAPERGYTF. CDR3 coding DNA: TGTGCCAGCAGCTTAGCCTGGAGGGCGCCAGAAAGGGGCTACACCTTC.